This is a list of T cell receptor beta chains from one sample in a study of blood T cells in healthy people across ages. TCRdb reprocessed the 5' RACE reads with MiXCR, giving one entry per CDR3 protein. The sample has about 2 million distinct CDR3 sequences, 40% to 55% seen once. Sequencing used blood. The source is a woman aged 40-49 years in good health. CDR3s include the opening cysteine and the closing phenylalanine or tryptophan. The D gene is left open where the match is weak. Only part of the rows carry a size: once, few, many, or a class if the clone is expanded.

abundance	d_gene	v_gene	j_gene	CDR3aa	CDR3nt
few	.	TRBV10-3	TRBJ1-4	CAISEGEKLFF	TGTGCCATCAGCGAAGGAGAAAAACTGTTTTTT
.	.	TRBV20-1	TRBJ2-1	CSASRGSYNEQFF	TGCAGTGCTAGCAGAGGTTCCTACAATGAGCAGTTCTTC
.	.	TRBV7-2	TRBJ2-3	CASKAQGTGTQYF	TGTGCCAGCAAGGCTCAGGGCACAGGTACGCAGTATTTT
.	.	TRBV5-1	TRBJ2-2	CASSLLLASTGELFF	TGCGCCAGCAGCCTGTTACTAGCAAGCACCGGGGAGCTGTTTTTT
.	.	TRBV9	TRBJ2-1	CASSVEVGGEQFF	TGTGCCAGCAGCGTAGAGGTCGGCGGGGAGCAGTTCTTC
many	.	TRBV7-2	TRBJ2-7	CASSLQGRTYEQYF	TGTGCCAGCAGCTTGCAGGGCCGCACCTACGAGCAGTACTTC
few	TRBD2	TRBV6-5	TRBJ2-7	CASSYSSSGYEQYF	TGTGCCAGCAGTTACTCTTCTAGCGGTTACGAGCAGTACTTC
.	TRBD1	TRBV6-5	TRBJ2-5	CASRTGTASSSETQYF	TGTGCCAGCAGAACCGGGACAGCGTCCTCCTCAGAGACCCAGTACTTC
.	.	TRBV6-1	TRBJ2-5	CASSRDLGYQETQYF	TGTGCCAGCAGTAGGGACCTTGGGTACCAAGAGACCCAGTACTTC
.	TRBD2	TRBV20-1	TRBJ2-5	CSARENSGGETQYF	TGCAGTGCTAGAGAAAACAGCGGGGGAGAGACCCAGTACTTC
.	TRBD1	TRBV6-2/TRBV6-3	TRBJ2-7	CASLDRGEQYF	TGTGCCAGCCTGGACAGGGGCGAGCAGTACTTC
.	.	TRBV5-6	TRBJ2-1	CASSFGSGVSSYNEQFF	TGTGCCAGCAGCTTTGGTTCTGGGGTAAGCTCCTACAATGAGCAGTTCTTC
.	TRBD2	TRBV20-1	TRBJ2-1	CSARPAGVLNNEQFF	TGCAGTGCTAGGCCAGCGGGGGTTCTAAACAATGAGCAGTTCTTC
few	TRBD1	TRBV4-3	TRBJ2-7	CASSQDRGFAYEQYF	TGCGCCAGCAGCCAAGACAGGGGGTTTGCCTACGAGCAGTACTTC
.	.	TRBV6-1	TRBJ2-1	CASSETRRGQFF	TGTGCCAGCAGTGAAACACGCAGGGGGCAGTTCTTC
.	.	TRBV7-9	TRBJ1-6	CASSPLREISPLHF	TGTGCCAGCAGCCCCCTCCGGGAGATCTCACCCCTCCACTTT
.	.	TRBV2	TRBJ2-5	CATRRRETQYF	TGTGCCACTAGGAGGCGAGAGACCCAGTACTTC
.	.	TRBV6-6	TRBJ2-4	CASSYGRPSGDIQYF	TGTGCCAGCAGTTACGGGCGACCGAGTGGGGACATTCAGTACTTC
.	TRBD1	TRBV7-9	TRBJ2-7	CASSSDHYGTGVYEQYF	TGTGCCAGCAGTTCAGACCACTACGGGACAGGGGTCTACGAGCAGTACTTC
.	.	TRBV27	TRBJ1-6	CASSSTGLSSYNSPLHF	TGTGCCAGCAGTTCCACAGGGTTGAGCTCCTATAATTCACCCCTCCACTTT
few	TRBD1	TRBV24-1	TRBJ2-5	CATSEMDRDSFQETQYF	TGTGCCACCAGTGAGATGGACCGGGACAGCTTCCAAGAGACCCAGTACTTC
once	.	TRBV5-1	TRBJ2-1	CASSLGRALSYNEQFF	TGCGCCAGCAGCTTGGGGAGGGCACTCTCCTACAATGAGCAGTTCTTC
once	.	TRBV5-1	TRBJ1-5	CASSLVPGNSNQPQHF	TGCGCCAGCAGCTTGGTTCCAGGAAATAGCAATCAGCCCCAGCATTTT
.	.	TRBV12-3/TRBV12-4	TRBJ1-2	CASSWTGGSNYGYTF	TGTGCCAGCAGTTGGACCGGGGGATCTAACTATGGCTACACCTTC
.	TRBD2	TRBV6-2/TRBV6-3	TRBJ2-7	CATGEGMISYNEQYF	TGTGCCACCGGGGAGGGGATGATATCCTACAATGAGCAGTACTTC
few	TRBD2	TRBV20-1	TRBJ2-3	CSATQLSGGALTDTQYF	TGCAGTGCAACCCAACTCAGCGGGGGGGCCCTCACAGATACGCAGTATTTT
.	.	TRBV29-1	TRBJ2-7	CSVEDYRTIPDTQYF	TGCAGCGTTGAAGACTATCGGACTATCCCCGACACCCAGTACTTC
.	.	TRBV6-2/TRBV6-3	TRBJ2-7	CASSRLGSGRGIYEQYF	TGTGCCAGCAGCCGCCTTGGATCGGGCCGGGGGATTTACGAGCAGTACTTC
.	.	TRBV20-1	TRBJ2-7	CSARDRDSIYEQYF	TGCAGTGCTAGAGATCGCGACAGCATTTATGAGCAGTACTTC
few	.	TRBV9	TRBJ2-5	CASSHWDQETQYF	TGTGCCAGCAGCCACTGGGATCAAGAGACCCAGTACTTC
.	.	TRBV10-3	TRBJ1-6	CAISEGVGPLHF	TGTGCCATCAGTGAGGGGGTTGGTCCTCTCCACTTT
.	TRBD2	TRBV24-1	TRBJ2-5	CATSDLAPGLAGGTQYF	TGTGCCACCAGTGATTTGGCCCCGGGACTAGCGGGGGGGACCCAGTACTTC
few	TRBD1	TRBV12-3/TRBV12-4	TRBJ1-6	CASSLRQGTNSPLHF	TGTGCCAGCAGTTTGAGACAGGGGACTAATTCACCCCTCCACTTT
.	TRBD2	TRBV20-1	TRBJ2-5	CSARGTSGREETQYF	TGCAGTGCTAGAGGGACTAGCGGGAGGGAGGAGACCCAGTACTTC
many	.	TRBV6-4	TRBJ2-3	CASSDSSPTSPTDTQYF	TGTGCCAGCAGTGACTCGAGTCCAACTAGCCCCACAGATACGCAGTATTTT
.	.	TRBV5-1	TRBJ1-1	CASRDARANTEAFF	TGCGCCAGCAGGGATGCCAGGGCGAACACTGAAGCTTTCTTT
.	TRBD1	TRBV20-1	TRBJ1-6	CSASPGQGERSPLHF	TGCAGTGCGTCACCGGGACAGGGAGAAAGATCACCCCTCCACTTT
.	.	TRBV20-1	TRBJ1-2	CSAREPLPSYGYTF	TGCAGTGCTAGAGAGCCGCTGCCCTCGTATGGCTACACCTTC